The 14 T cell receptor beta chains reported below all come from one sample, sequenced in a study of preoperative IRX-2 immunotherapy in early breast cancer. Treatment specified: preoperative locoregional IRX-2 cytokine immunotherapy. The table came from immunoSEQ multiplex PCR; TCRdb's copy has only in-frame clones and leaves some out. Of approximately 100,000 clones listed, roughly 89% are singletons. The input for sequencing was tumor tissue, taken after IRX-2 immunotherapy. These receptors were collected from a human donor with breast cancer.

The chain uses TRBV19 and TRBJ2-1; D not certain. Looked up from germline, CDR1 is LNHDA and CDR2 is SQIVND (reference sequence). The germline V and J ends were trimmed by 5 bases and 4 bases, with 12 bases remaining between them. The CDR3 is 14 residues long. The CDR3 region is CASSFDSFYNEQFF. CDR3 coding DNA: TGTGCCAGTAGTTTCGACTCCTTTTACAATGAGCAGTTCTTC.

This sequence joins TRBV7-2 and TRBJ2-1; D perhaps matches TRBD2 (6 bases). There are 14 residues in the CDR3. Germline assignment: CDR1 SGHTA and CDR2 FQGNSA. V was shortened by 5 bases and J by 5 bases, with 13 bases between the two germline ends. The chain's CDR3 is CASSSTGTDNEQFF. The CDR3 coding sequence is TGTGCCAGCAGCAGCACCGGGACTGACAATGAGCAGTTCTTC.

V usage is TRBV6-8 and J usage is TRBJ1-3; D is perhaps TRBD1 (5 bases). V was cut by 6 bases and J by 0 bases, with 15 bases left in between. This CDR3 comprises 16 residues. Germline loops: CDR1 MNHGY, CDR2 SAAAGT. CDR3 sequence (DNA): TGTGCCAGCAGCCCATTTGACAGCCGCTCTGGAAACACCATATATTTT. Residues: CASSPFDSRSGNTIYF.

The chain joins TRBV19 to TRBJ1-2, with D possibly matching TRBD1 (6 bases). Germline values: CDR1 LNHDA, CDR2 SQIVND (reference sequence). There are 15 residues in the CDR3. Trimming stripped 4 bases from V and 8 bases from J, with 20 bases between. The CDR3 DNA follows: TGTGCCAGTAGTACCCACCCGACAGGCTCGAACGGCTACACCTTC. This translates into CASSTHPTGSNGYTF.

CDR3 DNA sequence: TGTGCCAGCAGCTGGGGACAAGGGTTTAATTCACCCCTCCACTTT. Translating it yields CASSWGQGFNSPLHF. This chain uses TRBV11-3 with TRBJ1-6; a possible D gene is TRBD1 (6 bases). The CDR3 sequence is 15 residues long. Per the germline V gene, CDR1 is SGHNT and CDR2 is YENEEA. Deletions cut 4 bases from V and 6 bases from J, with 13 bases between.

J is TRBJ1-6 and V is TRBV28; D gene ambiguous. The CDR3 sequence is 17 residues long. Germline-derived CDR1 and CDR2 are MDHEN and SYDVKM. Between the trimmed V and J ends, which lost 5 bases and 3 bases, there was a span of 17 bases. In nucleotides, the CDR3 is TGTGCCAGCAGTCTATCCCACGGGTATGGCTATAATTCACCCCTCCACTTT. It encodes CASSLSHGYGYNSPLHF.

The gene calls are TRBV11-3 and TRBJ2-1, with 15 positions matching TRBD2. With V trimmed by 5 bases and J by 0 bases, 11 bases remained unmatched. Germline V gives CDR1 SGHNT, CDR2 YENEEA. The CDR3 runs 20 residues. The DNA of the CDR3 is TGTGCCAGCAGCCGAAATGGGACTAGCGGGGGGCCGAGCTCCTACAATGAGCAGTTCTTC. Its translation is CASSRNGTSGGPSSYNEQFF.

This chain uses TRBV28 with TRBJ2-7; D perhaps matches TRBD2 (6 bases). The CDR3 contains 14 residues. V lost 10 bases, J lost 4 bases, and 20 bases lay in between. Germline values: CDR1 MDHEN, CDR2 SYDVKM. Here the CDR3 reads CAIQRRGGRYEQYF. The CDR3 coding sequence is TGTGCCATTCAAAGGAGGGGCGGGCGGTACGAGCAGTACTTC.

This clone was counted once. The same CDR3 also results from other DNA sequences found in this sample. V usage is TRBV5-1 and J usage is TRBJ1-3; D uncertain. The CDR3 runs to 14 residues. Trimming took 0 bases from V and 3 from J, leaving 7 bases between them. Germline CDR1 reads SGHRS; CDR2 reads YFSETQ. CDR3 sequence reads: CASSLGGIGNTIYF. As DNA, the CDR3 is TGCGCCAGCAGCTTGGGAGGAATTGGAAACACCATATATTTT.

The V and J genes are TRBV15 and TRBJ2-2, with a tentative D call TRBD1 (5 bases). The V gene lost 0 bases and the J gene lost 7 bases, with 9 bases spanning the gap. The CDR3 has 14 amino acids. Germline CDR1 and CDR2: LNHNV and YYDKDF (reference sequence). The CDR3 sequence: CATSRDSGFGELFF. DNA of the CDR3: TGTGCCACCAGCAGAGATTCAGGGTTCGGGGAGCTGTTTTTT.

The chain links TRBV29-1 to TRBJ1-2; weak D call: TRBD1 (5 bases). This CDR3 has 13 amino acids. Trimming left V 7 bases short and J 4 bases short, with 16 bases between. Germline CDR1 is SQVTM and CDR2 is ANQGSEA. In nucleotides, the CDR3 is TGCAGCGCCGCTGGAGGTCAGGGCTATGGCTACACCTTC. This sequence encodes CSAAGGQGYGYTF.

The chain links TRBV28 to TRBJ2-2; weak D call: TRBD2 (6 bases). Between the trimmed V and J ends, which lost 2 bases and 2 bases, there was a span of 9 bases. CDR1 and CDR2 (germline): MDHEN, SYDVKM. CDR3 length: 15 amino acids. The CDR3 sequence is CASSLLGGNTGELFF. Written as DNA, the CDR3 is TGTGCCAGCAGTTTACTGGGGGGAAACACCGGGGAGCTGTTTTTT.

Written as DNA, the CDR3 is TGTGCCATCAATACCGGGACGGCTTATGGCTACACCTTC. Amino acids: CAINTGTAYGYTF. V is TRBV6-8 and J is TRBJ1-2, with a possible D match to TRBD1 (5 bases). Per germline, CDR1 MNHGY and CDR2 SAAAGT. Trimming took off 10 bases at V and 5 bases at J, with 17 bases between the two ends. This CDR3 spans 13 amino acids.

The chain combines TRBV28 with TRBJ2-5; D may be TRBD2 (6 bases). Germline CDR1 is MDHEN and CDR2 is SYDVKM. This CDR3 spans 15 amino acids. Trimming stripped 5 bases from V and 5 bases from J, with 18 bases between. The DNA of the CDR3 is TGTGCCAGCAGTCTGGGGGGTTCAGGGTTTGAGACCCAGTACTTC. This codes for CASSLGGSGFETQYF.